The rows below give T cell receptor beta chains drawn from one sample of a study of technical replicates of blood from a few donors. Assay: immunoSEQ multiplex PCR; the TCRdb copy retains only in-frame clones and omits some. The sample has roughly 70,000 clones; roughly nine tenths are singletons. The sample consisted of PBMCs. The receptor set was obtained from a human donor in good health. Some clones in this sample may be carry-over from other donors' samples. Both conserved end residues are part of each CDR3. Each record gives: J gene, V gene, CDR3 protein.

TRBJ2-2 TRBV4-1 CASSQRDRGAGELFF
TRBJ2-3 TRBV14 CARKGGAGTDTQYF
TRBJ2-1 TRBV27 CASSREGEPYNEQFF
TRBJ1-5 TRBV5-6 CASSPQGGISNQPQHF
TRBJ2-5 TRBV5-1 CASRIPRTQGFQETQYF
TRBJ2-1 TRBV5-7 CASSLAEGENYNEQFF
TRBJ2-7 TRBV5-1 CASSLNSGSKYEQYF
TRBJ1-5 TRBV18 CASSPQGASNQPQHF
TRBJ1-1 TRBV18 CASSPRRSTEAFF
TRBJ2-1 TRBV9 CASSGTSGGRNEQFF
TRBJ2-5 TRBV2 CASTGQETQYF
TRBJ1-2 TRBV2 CASRIIGYTF
TRBJ2-1 TRBV29-1 CSVESRPFNEQFF
TRBJ1-5 TRBV5-6 CASSFPRGTEPQHF
TRBJ2-3 TRBV6-4 CASSVGTSPTDTQYF
TRBJ2-2 TRBV7-3 CASSPGLGGGSGELFF
TRBJ2-1 TRBV7-2 CASSLIRGGGEQFF
TRBJ2-7 TRBV18 CASSPPMAFEQYF
TRBJ2-7 TRBV4-3 CASSQRLDLEQYF
TRBJ1-2 TRBV7-2 CASTKERVNYGYTF
TRBJ1-2 TRBV6-5 CASSPRTGFGYTF
TRBJ1-1 TRBV11-2 CASSGGSGKAFF
TRBJ2-2 TRBV5-1 CASSLVAGPTGELFF
TRBJ2-1 TRBV15 CATSRGTSGSTEQFF
TRBJ1-1 TRBV6-5 CASTTPDRYTEAFF
TRBJ1-4 TRBV6-6 CASSYRQGNEKLFF
TRBJ1-1 TRBV6-1 CASSVGQVEAFF
TRBJ2-5 TRBV7-6 CASSSRGGAETQYF
TRBJ1-2 TRBV18 CASAPSQPYGYTF
TRBJ2-5 TRBV25-1 CASSPNGGQVLTQYF
TRBJ2-1 TRBV6-1 CATRGYNEQFF
TRBJ2-4 TRBV7-9 CASSSIPRTGPYF
TRBJ2-5 TRBV6-1 CASSENLGREGETQYF
TRBJ2-7 TRBV19 CASSTGLPGGQQYF
TRBJ2-5 TRBV7-9 CASSPQRHQETQYF
TRBJ2-7 TRBV11-2 CASSPLIYEQYF
TRBJ1-3 TRBV29-1 CSVVSAGNTIYF
TRBJ2-3 TRBV19 CASSIELEYTQYF
TRBJ2-7 TRBV6-5 CASSPLDRSYEQYF
TRBJ2-1 TRBV6-1 CASSARLFDEQFF
TRBJ1-4 TRBV14 CASSQARGSREKLFF
TRBJ1-2 TRBV10-3 CAISELGTGGGYTF
TRBJ1-3 TRBV11-2 CASSPVAAGKFRNTIYF
TRBJ2-1 TRBV6-6 CASSSGRAAAYNEQFF
TRBJ2-2 TRBV6-6 CASSGLLFNTGELFF
TRBJ2-3 TRBV29-1 CSDQTGLGTDTQYF
TRBJ2-3 TRBV7-3 CASSERGGDTDTQYF
TRBJ1-1 TRBV6-5 CASSYSPGRGFPEAFF
TRBJ1-2 TRBV6-5 CASWGGDRYGYTF